These 20 T cell receptor beta chains were sequenced from one sample in a study of T-cell reconstitution after alpha-beta-depleted transplantation in children. As it was prepared, the TCRbeta library received unique molecular identifiers. TCRdb re-analysed the PCR reads in MiXCR, keeping a single row per CDR3 protein. The top ten hold 0.79% of the sample, which has 670,000 or so distinct CDR3 sequences, around 12% seen once. The material was PBMCs, obtained before TCRalphabeta/CD19-depleted stem cell transplant. The receptors here all came from a girl aged 2 to 9 with congenital amegakaryocytic thrombocytopenia, due to receive a stem cell transplant.

This clonotype was counted ten times or more. The CDR3 here is CASRRLAGAYEQYF. The CDR3 DNA sequence: TGTGCCAGCAGGCGACTAGCGGGAGCTTATGAGCAGTACTTC. The genes are TRBV28 and TRBJ2-7; TRBD2 matches 12 bases. CDR1 MDHEN and CDR2 SYDVKM come from the germline V gene. The CDR3 totals 14 residues. V gave up 6 bases and J gave up 7 bases; unmatched junction bases: 7. The whole variable domain, remainder taken from reference TRBV28 and TRBJ2-7, is DVKVTQSSRYLVKRTGEKVFLECVQDMDHENMFWYRQDPGLGLRLIYFSYDVKMKEKGDIPEGYSVSREKKERFSLILESASTNQTSMYLCASRRLAGAYEQYFGPGTRLTVT.

This clonotype was recorded at least ten times. The chain uses TRBV7-9 and TRBJ2-3; D ambiguous. The CDR3 is 14 amino acids. From germline, CDR1 is SEHNR and CDR2 FQNEAQ (reference sequence). Trimming stripped 3 bases from V and 0 bases from J, with 7 bases between. The chain's CDR3 is CASSFGSSTDTQYF. CDR3 sequence (DNA): TGTGCCAGCAGCTTTGGGTCTAGCACAGATACGCAGTATTTT. The full variable domain, its missing parts supplied by reference TRBV7-9 and TRBJ2-3, is DTGVSQNPRHKITKRGQNVTFRCDPISEHNRLYWYRQTLGQGPEFLTYFQNEAQLEKSRLLSDRFSAERPKGSFSTLEIQRTEQGDSAMYLCASSFGSSTDTQYFGPGTRLTVL.

The chain combines TRBV10-3 with TRBJ1-1; 9 bases are shared with TRBD1. J lost 3 bases, V lost 5 bases, and 1 base had no gene match. Germline values: CDR1 ENHRY, CDR2 SYGVKD. The CDR3 spans 13 residues. The CDR3 DNA sequence: TGTGCCATCAGTAGGACAGGGGACACTGAAGCTTTCTTT. Its translation: CAISRTGDTEAFF.

In its sample, this clonotype was seen a few times. The genes are TRBV7-8 and TRBJ2-2; the D is unclear. The CDR3 extends over 16 amino acids. Germline values: CDR1 SGHVS, CDR2 FQNEAQ. The ends were cut back, 4 bases at V and 3 bases at J, with 15 bases in the middle. CDR3 in amino acids: CASSSGRGGYTGELFF. CDR3 DNA: TGTGCCAGCAGCTCCGGTCGTGGCGGCTACACCGGGGAGCTGTTTTTT.

This clonotype was seen ten or more times. The chain has TRBV9 and TRBJ2-6, with 9 nucleotides matching TRBD1. J gave up 4 bases and V 0 bases, and 5 bases lay outside the gene matches. The CDR3 is 17 amino acids. CDR1 and CDR2 (germline): SGDLS, YYNGEE. The CDR3, as DNA: TGTGCCAGCAGCGTAGCGGGACAGGGTACCGGGGCCAACGTCCTGACTTTC. This codes for CASSVAGQGTGANVLTF.

This clonotype was counted between two and nine times. The chain links TRBV12-5 to TRBJ2-5; D is unclear. The CDR3 is 15 residues long. Germline V gene sequence: CDR1 LGHNT, CDR2 FRNRAP. V lost 5 bases and J 4 bases, leaving 17 bases between the germline ends. The CDR3 DNA reads TGTGCTAGTGGTGCCAAAGTCGAGCCGGGAGAGACCCAGTACTTC. Encoded protein: CASGAKVEPGETQYF.

This clonotype came up many times. The chain couples TRBV20-1 to TRBJ2-2; tentative D call: TRBD1 (6 bases). Deletions cut 6 bases from V and 4 bases from J, with 12 bases between. The CDR3 sequence is 13 residues long. CDR1 is DFQATT, CDR2 SNEGSKA, per germline (reference sequence). The CDR3 is CSAEKTGTGELFF. The CDR3 bases are TGCAGTGCAGAAAAGACAGGCACCGGGGAGCTGTTTTTT.

This clonotype has a count of ten or more. This CDR3 is CASSLTGEPHQPQHF. The DNA of the CDR3 is TGCGCCAGCAGCTTGACAGGGGAGCCACATCAGCCCCAGCATTTT. This chain uses TRBV5-1 with TRBJ1-5; 7 bases match TRBD1. The CDR3 runs to 15 residues. Losses at the gene ends were 1 base for V and 5 bases for J; bases not matched to a gene: 6. Germline values: CDR1 SGHRS, CDR2 YFSETQ. The whole variable domain, remainder taken from reference TRBV5-1 and TRBJ1-5, is KAGVTQTPRYLIKTRGQQVTLSCSPISGHRSVSWYQQTPGQGLQFLFEYFSETQRNKGNFPGRFSGRQFSNSRSEMNVSTLELGDSALYLCASSLTGEPHQPQHFGDGTRLSIL.

V and J are TRBV3-1 and TRBJ2-1, with a tentative D call TRBD2 (5 bases). CDR3 length: 14 amino acids. With 4 bases removed from V and 8 bases from J, the gap between germline ends came to 15 bases. Germline V lookup: CDR1 LGHDT, CDR2 YNNKEL (reference sequence). For the CDR3, the DNA is TGTGCCAGCAGCCCGACCGGGGTTGGGGATGAGCAGTTCTTC. Protein sequence: CASSPTGVGDEQFF.

The table lists this clonotype with many counts. The chain is built from TRBV20-1 and TRBJ2-7, with 10 positions matching TRBD1. The CDR3 covers 13 residues. Germline V gene lookup returns CDR1 DFQATT and CDR2 SNEGSKA (reference sequence). Trimming removed 6 bases from V and 2 bases from J; junction bases left unmatched: 4. CDR3: CSAPGQGAYEQYF. The CDR3 DNA reads TGCAGTGCCCCTGGACAGGGGGCCTACGAGCAGTACTTC.

This clonotype was counted ten times or more. The chain has TRBV29-1 and TRBJ2-7; tentatively, D is TRBD1 or TRBD2 (5 bases each). V was pared by 4 bases and J by 4 bases, with 14 bases between. Germline CDR1 is SQVTM and CDR2 is ANQGSEA. There are 13 residues in the CDR3. In DNA form, the CDR3 reads TGCAGCGTTGGTTCAGGGACCCCTTACGAGCAGTACTTC. As protein: CSVGSGTPYEQYF.

This clonotype was observed many times. The V and J genes are TRBV5-6 and TRBJ1-5; the D is unclear. V lost 0 bases, J lost 3 bases, and 4 bases lay in between. Germline lookup yields CDR1 SGHDT and CDR2 YYEEEE. This CDR3 contains 13 residues. CDR3 region: CASSLELNQPQHF. As DNA, the CDR3 is TGTGCCAGCAGCTTGGAGCTCAATCAGCCCCAGCATTTT.

The rearrangement uses TRBV11-2 and TRBJ2-5; D remains ambiguous. CDR1 is SGHAT, CDR2 FQNNGV, per germline. Trimming left V 6 bases short and J 5 bases short, with 10 bases between. CDR3 length: 12 amino acids. The CDR3 reads CASSPISETQYF. In DNA, the CDR3 is TGTGCCAGCAGTCCAATATCCGAGACCCAGTACTTC.

The chain recombines TRBV10-2 with TRBJ2-3; 9 positions agree with TRBD2. With 0 bases clipped from V and 6 bases from J, the junction kept 4 bases outside the gene matches. In germline, CDR1 is WSHSY, CDR2 SAAADI. This CDR3 is built from 15 residues. This CDR3 is CASSESLAGADTQYF. In DNA form, the CDR3 reads TGCGCCAGCAGTGAGTCACTAGCGGGCGCTGATACGCAGTATTTT.

The genes are TRBV5-1 and TRBJ1-4; possibly TRBD1 for D (5 bases). V was pared by 0 bases and J by 7 bases, with 13 bases between. Germline V gene data show CDR1 as SGHRS and CDR2 as YFSETQ. This CDR3 comprises 15 residues. CDR3 residues: CASSLALREGEKLFF. In DNA form, the CDR3 reads TGCGCCAGCAGCTTGGCCCTCAGGGAAGGTGAAAAACTGTTTTTT. The whole variable domain, filled in from reference TRBV5-1 and TRBJ1-4, reads KAGVTQTPRYLIKTRGQQVTLSCSPISGHRSVSWYQQTPGQGLQFLFEYFSETQRNKGNFPGRFSGRQFSNSRSEMNVSTLELGDSALYLCASSLALREGEKLFFGSGTQLSVL.

In its sample, this clonotype was seen a few times. The chain combines TRBV15 with TRBJ2-7; D is possibly TRBD2 (5 bases). Trimming stripped 0 bases from V and 3 bases from J, with 18 bases between. The CDR3 covers 17 residues. CDR1 LNHNV and CDR2 YYDKDF come from the germline V gene (reference sequence). CDR3 coding DNA: TGTGCCACCAGCAGAGATCTAAGAGTCACTAGAGGCTACGAGCAGTACTTC. Translation gives CATSRDLRVTRGYEQYF.

In this sample, this clonotype turned up many times. The rearrangement uses TRBV12-3 or TRBV12-4 and TRBJ2-3; 9 nucleotides line up with TRBD2. Unmatched junction bases numbered 10, after V lost 8 bases and J lost 4 bases. The CDR3 spans 15 residues. The CDR3 sequence: CASAIAGARPDTQYF. In nucleotides, the CDR3 is TGTGCCAGCGCTATAGCGGGAGCCCGCCCAGATACGCAGTATTTT.

In nucleotides, the CDR3 is TGCGCCAGCAGCTTGGTAAGGACTAGCGGGCTCTCCTACAATGAGCAGTTCTTC. It encodes CASSLVRTSGLSYNEQFF. The V gene is TRBV5-1, the J gene TRBJ2-1, with TRBD2 matching 11 bases. The CDR3 loop spans 18 amino acids. The V gene end was trimmed by 0 bases and the J gene end by 0 bases; junction bases not matched to a gene: 5. Germline V gene lookup returns CDR1 SGHRS and CDR2 YFSETQ.

In this sample, this clonotype turned up a few times. V gene TRBV7-7 combines with J gene TRBJ1-4; no definite D call. This CDR3 spans 13 amino acids. The germline V gene encodes CDR1 SSHAT and CDR2 FNYEAQ (reference sequence). Trimming removed 5 bases at V and 10 bases at J, with 14 bases between. DNA for the CDR3: TGTGCCAGCAGCCTTAACTCCGCCGGAAAACTGTTTTTT. Protein sequence: CASSLNSAGKLFF.

This clonotype came up many times. The DNA for the CDR3 is TGTGCCAGCAGTTCGGACAGGGGATTCTCTGGAAACACCATATATTTT. Protein: CASSSDRGFSGNTIYF. The chain couples TRBV28 to TRBJ1-3; 9 bases are shared with TRBD1. CDR1 MDHEN and CDR2 SYDVKM come from the germline V gene. Trimming took 4 bases from V and 0 from J; bases not matched to a gene: 4. This CDR3 contains 16 residues. The full variable domain, completed using reference TRBV28 and TRBJ1-3, is DVKVTQSSRYLVKRTGEKVFLECVQDMDHENMFWYRQDPGLGLRLIYFSYDVKMKEKGDIPEGYSVSREKKERFSLILESASTNQTSMYLCASSSDRGFSGNTIYFGEGSWLTVV.